This is a list of T cell receptor beta chains from one sample in a study of response to subunit inactivated influenza vaccine. TCRdb analysed the RT-PCR reads with MiXCR anew, one entry per CDR3 protein. The data hold 550,000 to 800,000 distinct CDR3 sequences, with 11% to 15% observed a single time. This specimen was PBMCs from blood, taken 14 to 15 days before vaccination. The receptors were gathered from a man aged 50 to 59 who received an inactivated influenza vaccine. CDR3s include the opening cysteine and the closing phenylalanine or tryptophan. The order of the fields is D gene, V gene, clone size, J gene, CDR3 DNA, CDR3 protein. D genes are given only for firm matches. For some rows the clone size is stated as once, few or many, or as a class when expanded; others skip it.

TRBD2	TRBV29-1	many	TRBJ2-1	TGCAGCGTTGAGGGACTAGCGGGAGATGAGCAGTTCTTC	CSVEGLAGDEQFF
-	TRBV28	few	TRBJ2-5	TGTGCCAGCAGCCCTTTTGTTGGAGGGAGAGGAGAGACCCAGTACTTC	CASSPFVGGRGETQYF
-	TRBV20-1	-	TRBJ1-5	TGCAGTGCTCCCCTAGGGGGGAAGCCCCAGCATTTT	CSAPLGGKPQHF
TRBD1	TRBV29-1	many	TRBJ2-7	TGCAGCGGTCTGACAGGGGGCTCCGAGCAGTACTTC	CSGLTGGSEQYF
TRBD1	TRBV19	few	TRBJ2-3	TGTGCCAGTAGCGCCGACAGGGGCCACACAGATACGCAGTATTTT	CASSADRGHTDTQYF
-	TRBV2	few	TRBJ1-2	TGTGCCAGCAGTGAAGTGGCAGGTTTAGCTTATGGCTACACCTTC	CASSEVAGLAYGYTF
-	TRBV4-2	few	TRBJ2-7	TGTGCCAGCAGCCAGCAGGTTGGGGGGGCACGGGAGCAGTACTTC	CASSQQVGGAREQYF
TRBD1	TRBV5-1	-	TRBJ1-1	TGCGCCAGCAGCTCCCGGGACAGGGGGGGCCCTGAAGCTTTCTTT	CASSSRDRGGPEAFF
TRBD2	TRBV7-2	few	TRBJ2-3	TGTGCCAGCAGCTTAGGGGGGGGTTCCCCCGCAGATACGCAGTATTTT	CASSLGGGSPADTQYF
-	TRBV5-1	-	TRBJ1-1	TGCGCCAGCAGCGGGACCACTGAAGCTTTCTTT	CASSGTTEAFF